This T cell receptor beta chain stems from a study of blood T cell repertoires in COVID-19. Study context: T cells, B-cell-depleted T cells, or PBMCs provided the cDNA or gDNA that served as material.

The CDR3 spans 14 residues. Germline CDR1 and CDR2: SGHRS and YFSETQ. With 1 base removed from V and 0 bases from J, the gap between germline ends came to 8 bases. Profiled with immunoSEQ multiplex PCR; TCRdb holds only in-frame clones, not every one. This table holds 90,000 or so clones, roughly nine tenths found once. The chain employs TRBV5-1 and TRBJ2-7, with a weak D call TRBD1 (5 bases). The sample comprised peripheral blood. This clonotype was sampled from a human donor with active COVID-19. The donor label of this sample is uncertain. CDR3 sequence reads: CASSLTRDSYEQYF. CDR3 DNA: TGCGCCAGCAGCTTGACCAGGGACTCCTACGAGCAGTACTTC.